The T cell receptor (beta chain) described here comes from a study of shared clonotypes between healthy human individuals. Study background: Per donor, CD8 memory used one plate, CD8 naive used two, CD4 memory used three and CD4 naive used three.

DNA at around 190 ng, tens of thousands of T cell genomes, went into sorted-subset replicate PCRs. Profiling relied on immunoSEQ multiplex PCR, and the TCRdb table lists in-frame clones only, not all of them. This sample has roughly 2.1 million clones, with approximately 94% found just once. Terminally differentiated effector memory CD45RA+ cells were left out of the naive CD8 fraction, which was CD45RO-negative and positively selected for CCR7. The sequencing input was naive CD8+ T cells from PBMCs. The sequence came from a man aged 18-30 years in good health. Some clones in this sample may be carry-over from other donors' samples.

The chain's CDR3 is CASRDAGTAYEQYF. CDR3 DNA: TGTGCCAGCAGAGATGCCGGGACAGCTTACGAGCAGTACTTC. The V call is TRBV2, the J call TRBJ2-7, with TRBD1 identical over 7 bases. The V segment lost 6 bases and the J segment 4 bases; nucleotides outside the gene matches: 9. The CDR3 is made up of 14 amino acids. Germline V gene data show CDR1 as SNHLY and CDR2 as FYNNEI.